A single sample is the source of the 32 T cell receptor beta chains below, sequenced in a study of Ad26.COV2.S vaccination and SARS-CoV-2 variants. TCRdb keeps only in-frame clones here, not all; method: immunoSEQ multiplex PCR. The sample records around 350,000 clones, 92% being singletons. The material was peripheral blood, obtained after recovery from COVID-19. These receptor sequences come from a human donor who had recovered from COVID-19.

This clone was counted between two and nine times. The chain links TRBV6-5 to TRBJ1-5; 7 bases align to TRBD1. In germline, CDR1 is MNHEY, CDR2 SVGAGI. J gave up 0 bases and V 6 bases, and 5 bases lay outside the gene matches. The CDR3 runs 15 residues. This CDR3 reads CASRAGQLSNQPQHF. In nucleotides, the CDR3 is TGTGCCAGCAGGGCGGGACAGCTTAGCAATCAGCCCCAGCATTTT.

The gene calls are TRBV1 and TRBJ2-3; TRBD2 is the table's D call, not checked against the DNA. TRBV1 is marked as a pseudogene. The CDR3 has 17 amino acids. The CDR3 DNA follows: TGCACCAGCAGCCAAGGTGAGACTAGCGCGGGCACAGATACGCAGTATTTT. Its protein product is CTSSQGETSAGTDTQYF.

The J gene is TRBJ1-1, the V gene TRBV28; D remains unclear. V shed 5 bases and J shed 2 bases, with 15 bases lying between them. Germline CDR1 reads MDHEN; CDR2 reads SYDVKM. This CDR3 spans 15 amino acids. CDR3 bases: TGTGCCAGCAGTACCGCGGCTTACGGTAACACTGAAGCTTTCTTT. Its protein product is CASSTAAYGNTEAFF.

V gene TRBV3-1 (or the pseudogene TRBV3-2) combines with J gene TRBJ2-2; D ambiguous. The V gene lost 0 bases and the J gene lost 3 bases, with 11 bases spanning the gap. The CDR3 runs 16 residues. From germline, CDR1 is LGHDT and CDR2 YNNKEL (reference sequence). The CDR3 nucleotides are TGTGCCAGCAGCCAAGAAAATGGCGGCTACACCGGGGAGCTGTTTTTT. Protein product: CASSQENGGYTGELFF.

The rearrangement joins TRBV4-2 to TRBJ2-3; D not certain. Germline V lookup: CDR1 LGHNA, CDR2 YNFKEQ. V lost 1 base, J lost 1 base, and 9 bases lay in between. The CDR3 runs to 15 residues. For the CDR3, the DNA is TGTGCCAGCAGCCAAGTTGGTGGGGGCACAGATACGCAGTATTTT. Translating it yields CASSQVGGGTDTQYF.

The gene calls are TRBV9 and TRBJ1-3; D might be TRBD1 (5 bases). Germline values: CDR1 SGDLS, CDR2 YYNGEE. The CDR3 has 16 residues. Trimming left V 0 bases short and J 0 bases short, with 10 bases between. CDR3 residues: CASSVDGTYSGNTIYF. The CDR3 nucleotides are TGTGCCAGCAGCGTAGACGGGACCTACTCTGGAAACACCATATATTTT.

This chain joins TRBV29-1 and TRBJ1-1; D gene ambiguous. The CDR3 extends over 11 amino acids. V was clipped by 5 bases and J by 4 bases, with 8 bases between them. CDR1 is SQVTM, CDR2 ANQGSEA, per germline. CDR3 protein: CSVKGGTEAFF. DNA of the CDR3: TGCAGCGTTAAGGGTGGCACTGAAGCTTTCTTT.

This clone was counted a single time. V gene TRBV18 combines with J gene TRBJ1-2; a possible D gene is TRBD1 (5 bases). Trimming took 6 bases from V and 8 from J, leaving 22 bases between them. CDR1 KGHSH and CDR2 LQKENI come from the germline V gene. CDR3 length: 15 amino acids. In DNA form, the CDR3 reads TGTGCCAGCTCTGCCGGCATAAGGACAAAGACGGGCTACACCTTC. Translated: CASSAGIRTKTGYTF.

The chain uses TRBV6-5 and TRBJ1-2; D is unresolved. V was shortened by 0 bases and J by 2 bases, with 13 bases between the two germline ends. Germline CDR1 and CDR2: MNHEY and SVGAGI. The CDR3 loop spans 16 amino acids. CDR3 loop: CASSYSAAAENYGYTF. The CDR3 region has the DNA TGTGCCAGCAGTTACTCGGCCGCGGCTGAAAACTATGGCTACACCTTC.

This clone was recorded a few times. The chain uses TRBV29-1 and TRBJ1-1, with TRBD1 matching 11 bases. CDR3 length: 14 residues. CDR1 is SQVTM, CDR2 ANQGSEA, per germline. After removal of 6 bases from V and 3 bases from J, the junction contained 6 bases not matched to a gene. In nucleotides, the CDR3 is TGCAGCGTCGGGGGACAGGGGGGGTACACTGAAGCTTTCTTT. Protein: CSVGGQGGYTEAFF.

This chain connects TRBV29-1 to TRBJ1-2; 10 bases agree with TRBD1. Trimming cost V 6 bases and J 4 bases; bases outside gene matches: 8. The length of the CDR3 is 14 residues. The germline gives CDR1 SQVTM, CDR2 ANQGSEA. The DNA for the CDR3 is TGCAGCGTAGCCCTGACAGGGGGCTCCTATGGCTACACCTTC. Amino acid sequence: CSVALTGGSYGYTF.

The chain has TRBV21-1 and TRBJ2-7. TRBV21-1 is a pseudogene. The CDR3 length is 18 residues. CDR3 nucleotide sequence: TGTGCCAGCAGCAAAGCTCGGGTTTCGCAGGCTAGTCAGTACGAGCAGTACTTC. Encoded protein: CASSKARVSQASQYEQYF.

This sequence joins TRBV5-1 and TRBJ2-1; the D gene is possibly TRBD2 (6 bases). V lost 5 bases and J 4 bases, leaving 13 bases between the germline ends. Germline-derived CDR1 and CDR2 are SGHRS and YFSETQ. This CDR3 comprises 14 residues. CDR3 residues: CASSPQTSYNEQFF. The CDR3 DNA sequence: TGCGCCAGCAGTCCCCAGACTAGTTACAATGAGCAGTTCTTC.

The rearrangement links TRBV4-2 to TRBJ1-1; a possible D gene is TRBD1 (5 bases). V lost 3 bases, J lost 5 bases, and 13 bases lay in between. The CDR3 runs 14 residues. The V gene's germline CDR1 is LGHNA and CDR2 YNFKEQ. In DNA, the CDR3 is TGTGCCAGCAGCCAGGCTCCAGGGAGTACTGAAGCTTTCTTT. It is translated as CASSQAPGSTEAFF.

J is TRBJ2-1 and V is TRBV5-1, with TRBD2 identical over 10 bases. The length of the CDR3 is 15 residues. The junction had 9 bases not matched to a gene; V was cut back by 4 bases and J by 8 bases. Germline values: CDR1 SGHRS, CDR2 YFSETQ. The chain's CDR3 is CASSVLAGPEYEQFF. Written as DNA, the CDR3 is TGCGCCAGCAGCGTACTAGCGGGGCCTGAATATGAGCAGTTCTTC.

The chain couples TRBV7-2 to TRBJ1-2; 8 positions match TRBD1. The junction had 11 bases not matched to a gene; V was cut back by 4 bases and J by 4 bases. This CDR3 is 16 amino acids long. CDR1 is SGHTA, CDR2 FQGNSA, per germline. CDR3 loop: CASSSQGAQVSYGYTF. The CDR3 coding sequence is TGTGCCAGCAGCTCCCAGGGGGCGCAGGTTAGCTATGGCTACACCTTC.

The chain recombines TRBV6-1 with TRBJ2-5; 13 bases line up with TRBD2. Germline V gene lookup returns CDR1 MNHNS and CDR2 SASEGT. The junction had 2 bases not matched to a gene; V was cut back by 3 bases and J by 4 bases. The CDR3 spans 15 residues. CDR3 nucleotide sequence: TGTGCCAGCAGTGACGGACTAGCGGGGGTAGAGACCCAGTACTTC. Amino acid sequence: CASSDGLAGVETQYF.

In its sample, this clone was seen a few times. Other DNA sequences in this specimen translate into the identical CDR3. The chain recombines TRBV3-1 (or the pseudogene TRBV3-2) with TRBJ1-6; 9 positions match TRBD1. Looked up from germline, CDR1 is LGHDT and CDR2 is YNNKEL (reference sequence). The V and J ends lost 1 base and 10 bases, in that order; junction bases with no gene match: 5. The CDR3 covers 15 residues. DNA for the CDR3: TGTGCCAGCAGCCAAGTGCGGACAGGGGAATCACCCCTCCACTTT. It specifies CASSQVRTGESPLHF.

This chain joins TRBV6-1 and TRBJ1-1; 8 bases are shared with TRBD1. This CDR3 comprises 17 residues. Germline loops: CDR1 MNHNS, CDR2 SASEGT. Trimming at V came to 2 bases and at J to 1 base, leaving 9 bases not matched to a gene. Here the CDR3 reads CASSEPGQGRGNTEAFF. CDR3 nucleotide sequence: TGTGCCAGCAGTGAACCTGGACAGGGAAGAGGGAACACTGAAGCTTTCTTT.

The chain is built from TRBV4-3 and TRBJ2-2; 9 nucleotides line up with TRBD1. The CDR3 consists of 13 residues. Germline V gene lookup returns CDR1 LGHNA and CDR2 YSLEER. The junction had 4 bases not matched to a gene; V was cut back by 7 bases and J by 7 bases. The CDR3 is CASTGTGSGELFF. In nucleotides, the CDR3 is TGCGCCAGCACCGGGACAGGGAGCGGGGAGCTGTTTTTT.

This chain links TRBV19 with TRBJ1-4; 9 positions agree with TRBD1. This CDR3 contains 16 residues. CDR1 and CDR2 (germline): LNHDA, SQIVND (reference sequence). V gave up 4 bases and J gave up 5 bases; unmatched junction bases: 8. CDR3 residues: CASSTNLGTGNEKLFF. As DNA, the CDR3 is TGTGCCAGTAGTACAAACCTCGGGACAGGGAATGAAAAACTGTTTTTT.

The chain carries TRBV9 and TRBJ2-3, with 8 bases lining up with TRBD2. The germline V gene has CDR1 SGDLS and CDR2 YYNGEE. After removal of 1 base from V and 6 bases from J, the junction contained 7 bases not matched to a gene. This CDR3 region has 15 residues. DNA for the CDR3: TGTGCCAGCAGCGTAAGGCTCGGGGGGGCGGATACGCAGTATTTT. It codes for CASSVRLGGADTQYF.

This clone was seen only once. The chain employs TRBV2 and TRBJ1-1; possibly TRBD1 for D (6 bases). This CDR3 has 16 residues. Trimming removed 4 bases from V and 1 base from J, with 16 bases in between. The germline V gene has CDR1 SNHLY and CDR2 FYNNEI. The CDR3 region has the DNA TGTGCCAGCAGTGTACCAATTTGGGGGCAGAACACTGAAGCTTTCTTT. This translates into CASSVPIWGQNTEAFF.

The genes are TRBV2 and TRBJ2-7; no firm D call. The germline V and J ends were trimmed by 6 bases and 2 bases, with 8 bases remaining between them. The CDR3 consists of 12 residues. The germline V gene has CDR1 SNHLY and CDR2 FYNNEI. CDR3 bases: TGTGCCAGCAGCGACGGCCCCTACGAGCAGTACTTC. Protein sequence: CASSDGPYEQYF.

This clone was observed once. The DNA of the CDR3 is TGTGCCAGCAGTTACCGTCCTCCCATTAGCAATCAGCCCCAGCATTTT. This translates into CASSYRPPISNQPQHF. The chain couples TRBV6-2 or TRBV6-3 to TRBJ1-5; D call uncertain. Between the trimmed V and J ends, which lost 2 bases and 0 bases, there was a span of 11 bases. The CDR3 runs to 16 residues. Germline assignment: CDR1 MNHEY and CDR2 SVGEGT.

This rearrangement joins TRBV6-5 to TRBJ1-2; the D gene is possibly TRBD1 (5 bases). This CDR3 is 13 amino acids long. The germline CDR1 and CDR2 sequences are MNHEY and SVGAGI. V was clipped by 6 bases and J by 8 bases, with 16 bases between them. The CDR3 coding sequence is TGTGCCAGCAGCCTAAGACAGAATCACGGCTACACCTTC. It is translated as CASSLRQNHGYTF.

The rearrangement joins TRBV13 to TRBJ1-2; 12 bases match TRBD1. CDR3 size: 20 residues. CDR1 and CDR2 from the germline V gene are PRHDT and FYEKMQ (reference sequence). V lost 1 base and J lost 4; bases outside the gene matches: 16. The CDR3 DNA follows: TGTGCCAGCAGCTTAGAAGGGCTCCGGGACAGGGGGCCCGGGAGCTATGGCTACACCTTC. Amino acid sequence: CASSLEGLRDRGPGSYGYTF.

To note about this clone: The junction and the germline gene differ at one end; a read error may be behind it. J is TRBJ2-2 and V is TRBV18, with 8 bases lining up with TRBD1. The CDR3 has 17 residues. Germline lookup yields CDR1 KGHSH and CDR2 LQKENI. CDR3 region: CATSPQQTGVNTGELFF. CDR3 in DNA: TGTGCCACCTCACCACAGCAGACAGGGGTGAACACCGGGGAGCTGTTTTTT.

V usage is TRBV10-3 and J usage is TRBJ1-1, with no clear D. CDR1 and CDR2 (germline): ENHRY, SYGVKD. Trimming took off 0 bases at V and 0 bases at J, with 5 bases between the two ends. The CDR3 contains 14 residues. CDR3 nucleotides: TGTGCCATCAGTGAGTCGTTGGTGAACACTGAAGCTTTCTTT. Protein sequence: CAISESLVNTEAFF.

This sequence joins TRBV3-1 (or the pseudogene TRBV3-2) and TRBJ1-5, with 9 bases aligning to TRBD1. The J segment lost 11 bases and the V segment lost 5 bases, leaving 10 bases of the junction unmatched. Germline loops: CDR1 LGHDT, CDR2 YNNKEL (reference sequence). The CDR3 spans 14 residues. CDR3 amino acids: CASSWPPGQGSQHF. The CDR3 region has the DNA TGTGCCAGCAGCTGGCCCCCGGGACAGGGATCCCAGCATTTT.

The rearrangement uses TRBV6-5 and TRBJ1-2; weak D call: TRBD1 (5 bases). Germline V CDR1 and CDR2: MNHEY, SVGAGI. This CDR3 has 13 amino acids. Trimming shortened V by 2 bases and J by 8 bases, and 12 bases separated the two germline ends. CDR3 DNA: TGTGCCAGCAGTTACCCGGGGGGGGTAGGCTACACCTTC. This translates into CASSYPGGVGYTF.

The chain combines TRBV10-1 with TRBJ1-3, with D uncertain. Trimming removed 5 bases from V and 0 bases from J, with 8 bases in between. The CDR3 is 14 amino acids. Germline CDR1 is WNHNN and CDR2 is SYGVQD (reference sequence). The CDR3 DNA follows: TGCGCCAGCAGTTCGGGAGACTCTGGAAACACCATATATTTT. The encoded protein is CASSSGDSGNTIYF.